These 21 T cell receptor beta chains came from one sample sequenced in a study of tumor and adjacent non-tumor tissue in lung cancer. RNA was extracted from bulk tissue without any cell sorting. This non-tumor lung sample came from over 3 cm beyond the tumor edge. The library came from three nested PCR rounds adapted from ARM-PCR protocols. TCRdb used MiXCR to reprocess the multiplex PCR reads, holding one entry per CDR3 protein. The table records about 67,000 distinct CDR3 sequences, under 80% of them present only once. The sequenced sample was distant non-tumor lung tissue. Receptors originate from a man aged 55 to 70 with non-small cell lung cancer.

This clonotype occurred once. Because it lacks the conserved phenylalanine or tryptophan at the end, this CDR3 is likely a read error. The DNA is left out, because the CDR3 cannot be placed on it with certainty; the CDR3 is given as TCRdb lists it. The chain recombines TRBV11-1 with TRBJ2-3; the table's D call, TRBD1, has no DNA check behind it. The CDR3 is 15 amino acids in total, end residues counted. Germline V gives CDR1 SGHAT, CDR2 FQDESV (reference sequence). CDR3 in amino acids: CASSPGSGFTDTLYY.

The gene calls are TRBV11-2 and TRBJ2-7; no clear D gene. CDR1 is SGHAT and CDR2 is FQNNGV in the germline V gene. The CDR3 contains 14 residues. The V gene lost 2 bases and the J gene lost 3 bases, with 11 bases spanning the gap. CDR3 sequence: CASSLTSRIYEQYF. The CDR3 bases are TGTGCCAGCAGCTTAACATCCAGGATCTACGAGCAGTACTTC.

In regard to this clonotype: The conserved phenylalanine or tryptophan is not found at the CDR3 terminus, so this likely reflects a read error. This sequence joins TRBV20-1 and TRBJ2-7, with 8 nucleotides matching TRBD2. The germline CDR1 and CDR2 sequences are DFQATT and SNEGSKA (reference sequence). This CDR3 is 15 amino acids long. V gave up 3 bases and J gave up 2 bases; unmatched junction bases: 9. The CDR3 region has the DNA TGCAGTGCTAGGGACTCCGGGGGGGCTCCCTACGAGCAGTACCTC. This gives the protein CSARDSGGAPYEQYL.

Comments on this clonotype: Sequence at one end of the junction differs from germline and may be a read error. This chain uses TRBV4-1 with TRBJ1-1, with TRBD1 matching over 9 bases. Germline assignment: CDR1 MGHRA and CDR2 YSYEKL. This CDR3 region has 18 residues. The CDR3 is CASSQGPGTGCRGTDAFF. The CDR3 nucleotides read TGCGCCAGCAGCCAAGGACCCGGGACAGGGTGCAGGGGCACTGATGCTTTCTTT.

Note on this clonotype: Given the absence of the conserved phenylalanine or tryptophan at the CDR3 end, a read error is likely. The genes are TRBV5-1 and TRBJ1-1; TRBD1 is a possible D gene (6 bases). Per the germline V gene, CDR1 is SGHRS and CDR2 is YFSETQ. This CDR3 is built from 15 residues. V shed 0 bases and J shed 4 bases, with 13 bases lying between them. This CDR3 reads CASSLGGGPGTEAFL. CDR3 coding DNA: TGCGCCAGCAGCTTGGGGGGGGGGCCCGGCACTGAAGCTTTCTTA.

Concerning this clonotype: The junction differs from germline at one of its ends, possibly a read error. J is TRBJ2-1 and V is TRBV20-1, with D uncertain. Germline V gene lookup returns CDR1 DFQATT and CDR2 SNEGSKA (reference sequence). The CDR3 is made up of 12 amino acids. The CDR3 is CNARGPNNVQFF. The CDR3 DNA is TGCAATGCGAGAGGACCCAACAATGTGCAGTTCTTC.

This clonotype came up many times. CDR3 loop: CAISRQGGETQYF. DNA of the CDR3: TGTGCCATCAGCAGACAGGGAGGAGAGACCCAGTACTTC. J is TRBJ2-5 and V is TRBV10-3; perhaps TRBD1 as D (7 bases). CDR1 and CDR2 (germline): ENHRY, SYGVKD. Trimming left V 6 bases short and J 4 bases short, with 12 bases between. The CDR3 is 13 amino acids.

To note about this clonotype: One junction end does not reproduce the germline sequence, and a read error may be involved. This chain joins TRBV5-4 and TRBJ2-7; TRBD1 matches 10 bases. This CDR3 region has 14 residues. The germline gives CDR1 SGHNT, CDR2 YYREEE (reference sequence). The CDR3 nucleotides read TGTGCCAGTAGCTTAAGGACAGGGGGCTACGAGCAGTACTTC. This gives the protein CASSLRTGGYEQYF.

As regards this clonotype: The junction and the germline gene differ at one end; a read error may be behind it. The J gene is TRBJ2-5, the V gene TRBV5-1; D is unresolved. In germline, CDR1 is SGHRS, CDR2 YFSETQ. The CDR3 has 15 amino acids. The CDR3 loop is CTSSLENSRWETQYF. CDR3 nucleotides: TGCACCAGCAGCTTGGAAAACAGCCGGTGGGAGACCCAGTACTTC. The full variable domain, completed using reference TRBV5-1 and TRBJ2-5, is KAGVTQTPRYLIKTRGQQVTLSCSPISGHRSVSWYQQTPGQGLQFLFEYFSETQRNKGNFPGRFSGRQFSNSRSEMNVSTLELGDSALYLCTSSLENSRWETQYFGPGTRLLVL.

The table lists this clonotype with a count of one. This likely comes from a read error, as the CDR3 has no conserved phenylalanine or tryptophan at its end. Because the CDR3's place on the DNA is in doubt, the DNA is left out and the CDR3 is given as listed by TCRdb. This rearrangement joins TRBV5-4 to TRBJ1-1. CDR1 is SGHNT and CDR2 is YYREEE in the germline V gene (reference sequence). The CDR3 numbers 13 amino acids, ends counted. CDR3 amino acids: CASRREGLTEAFV.

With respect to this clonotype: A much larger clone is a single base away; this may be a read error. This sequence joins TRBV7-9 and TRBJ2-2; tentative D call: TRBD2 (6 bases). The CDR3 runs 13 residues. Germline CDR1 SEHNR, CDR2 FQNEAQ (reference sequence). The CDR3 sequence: CASSLGPGGELLF. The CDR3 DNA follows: TGTGCCAGCAGCTTAGGGCCCGGCGGGGAGCTGCTTTTT.

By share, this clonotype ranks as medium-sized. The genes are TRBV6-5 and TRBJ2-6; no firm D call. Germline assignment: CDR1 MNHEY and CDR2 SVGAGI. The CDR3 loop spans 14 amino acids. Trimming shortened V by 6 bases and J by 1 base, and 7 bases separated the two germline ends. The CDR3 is CASSGLSGANVLTF. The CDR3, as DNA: TGTGCCAGCAGCGGGCTATCTGGGGCCAACGTCCTGACTTTC.

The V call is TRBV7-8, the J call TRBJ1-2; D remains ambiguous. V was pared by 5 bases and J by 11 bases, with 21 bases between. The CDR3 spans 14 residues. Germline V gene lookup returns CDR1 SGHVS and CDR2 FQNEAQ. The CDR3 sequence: CASSLTPATIGYTF. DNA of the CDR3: TGTGCCAGCAGCCTGACCCCGGCGACGATCGGTTACACCTTC.

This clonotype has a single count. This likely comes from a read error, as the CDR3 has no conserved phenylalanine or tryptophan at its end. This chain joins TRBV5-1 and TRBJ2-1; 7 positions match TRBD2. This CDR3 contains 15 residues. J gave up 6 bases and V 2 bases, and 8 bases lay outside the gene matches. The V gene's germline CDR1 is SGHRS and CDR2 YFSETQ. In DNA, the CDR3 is TGCGCCAGCAGCTTATCTGGCGGGAGCCCCAATGAGCAGTTCTCC. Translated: CASSLSGGSPNEQFS.

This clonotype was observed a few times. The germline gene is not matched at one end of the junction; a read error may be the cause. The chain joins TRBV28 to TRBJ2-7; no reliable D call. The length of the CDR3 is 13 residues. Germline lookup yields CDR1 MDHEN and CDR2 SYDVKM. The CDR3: CVSSTGTDYEQYF. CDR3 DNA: TGTGTCAGCAGTACCGGTACAGACTACGAGCAGTACTTC.

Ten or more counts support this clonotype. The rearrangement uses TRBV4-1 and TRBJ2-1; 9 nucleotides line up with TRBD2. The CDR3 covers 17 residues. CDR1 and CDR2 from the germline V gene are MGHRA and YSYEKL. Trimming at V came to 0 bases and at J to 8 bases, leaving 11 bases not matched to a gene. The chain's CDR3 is CASSQDRASGTIDEQFF. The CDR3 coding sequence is TGCGCCAGCAGCCAAGATCGGGCTAGCGGGACCATTGATGAGCAGTTCTTC.

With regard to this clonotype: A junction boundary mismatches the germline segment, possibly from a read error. The CDR3 loop reads CATSSAGTHTDTQYF. CDR3 in DNA: TGTGCCACCTCAAGTGCGGGAACCCACACAGATACGCAATATTTT. The chain employs TRBV6-1 and TRBJ2-3; D possibly corresponds to TRBD2 (6 bases). The CDR3 contains 15 residues. CDR1 is MNHNS and CDR2 is SASEGT in the germline V gene.

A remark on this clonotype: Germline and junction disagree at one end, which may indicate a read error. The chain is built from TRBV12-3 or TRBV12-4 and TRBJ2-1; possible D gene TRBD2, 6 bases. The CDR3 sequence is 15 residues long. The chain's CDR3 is CVSSFPRRDHSEQFF. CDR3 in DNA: TGTGTCAGCAGTTTCCCTCGGCGGGACCATAGTGAGCAGTTCTTC.

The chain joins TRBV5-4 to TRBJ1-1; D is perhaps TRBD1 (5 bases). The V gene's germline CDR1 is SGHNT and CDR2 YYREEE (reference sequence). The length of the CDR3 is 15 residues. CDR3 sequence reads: CLSSFGTGWGTEAFF. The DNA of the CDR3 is TGTCTCAGCAGCTTCGGGACGGGCTGGGGGACTGAAGCTTTCTTT.

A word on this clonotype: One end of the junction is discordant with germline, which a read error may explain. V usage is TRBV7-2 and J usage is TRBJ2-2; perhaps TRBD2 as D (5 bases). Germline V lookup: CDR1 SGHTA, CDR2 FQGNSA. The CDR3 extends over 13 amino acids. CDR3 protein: CASSTTIAGELFF. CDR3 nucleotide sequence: TGTGCCAGCAGCACCACGATAGCCGGGGAACTGTTTTTT.

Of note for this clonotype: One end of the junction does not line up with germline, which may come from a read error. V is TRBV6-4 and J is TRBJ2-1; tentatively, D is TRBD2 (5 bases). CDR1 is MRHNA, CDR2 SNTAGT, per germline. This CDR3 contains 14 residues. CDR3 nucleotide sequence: TGTGCCAACAGTGACTCCGGGATTAGCAATGAGCAGTTCTTC. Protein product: CANSDSGISNEQFF.